This T cell receptor beta chain emerged from a study of T cell clonality in common variable immunodeficiency. Findings and caveats of the study: The cause of increased CVID clonality remains unclear without subpopulation sequencing. CVID subjects had higher TCRbeta clonality than healthy controls, most marked in about a third.

Many counts were recorded for this clone. Its antigen remains unidentified. The read comes to an end 3 residues before the CDR3 does, leaving the germline J gene to fill in the end. Repertoires were generated with immunoSEQ multiplex PCR, while TCRdb's copy carries only in-frame clones and drops some. Listed for the sample are approximately 44,000 clones, none seen a single time. The CDR3 totals 16 residues. CDR1 and CDR2 from the germline V gene are SNHLY and FYNNEI. Trimming removed 4 bases from V and 5 bases from J; junction bases left unmatched: 7. The chain joins TRBV2 to TRBJ2-3, with TRBD2 matching 12 bases. The sample comprised peripheral blood mononuclear cells. The clonotype was recovered from a person aged 18 to 70 in good health. CDR3 DNA, as far as it was read: TGTGCCAGCAGTGCTAGCGGGAGGGCTGAGATAGATACG. This translates into CASSASGRAEIDT. The full-length CDR3 reads as CASSASGRAEIDTQYF.